This passage covers 10 T cell receptor beta chains from one sample sequenced in a study of Ad26.COV2.S vaccination and SARS-CoV-2 variants. Assay used: immunoSEQ multiplex PCR; TCRdb lists only in-frame clones, some missing. The sample lists roughly 700,000 clones; around 90% were seen once. Specified treatment: some 20 received Ad26.COV2.S at low or high dose, single or two shots; 5 received placebo; per-sample allocation not given. Sampling took place 63 days after the first vaccine or placebo injection. Sample: peripheral blood, taken in a trial of Ad26.COV2.S vaccine versus placebo. All receptors derive from a person aged 18 to 65 who received the Ad26.COV2.S COVID-19 vaccine or a placebo.

The CDR3 protein is CSGQGHNEQFF. The CDR3 DNA reads TGCAGCGGTCAGGGCCACAATGAGCAGTTCTTC. The gene calls are TRBV29-1 and TRBJ2-1; D is possibly TRBD1 (5 bases). Germline V gene data show CDR1 as SQVTM and CDR2 as ANQGSEA. V was cut by 7 bases and J by 5 bases, with 9 bases left in between. The CDR3 runs to 11 residues.

The chain has TRBV18 and TRBJ1-1; D unclear. Between the trimmed V and J ends, which lost 2 bases and 2 bases, there was a span of 12 bases. The CDR3 is 15 amino acids. Germline assignment: CDR1 KGHSH and CDR2 LQKENI. The CDR3 is CASSPWSRRNTEAFF. The CDR3, as DNA: TGTGCCAGCTCACCATGGAGTCGCAGAAACACTGAAGCTTTCTTT.

Comments on this clone: This same CDR3 is encoded by further DNA sequences in the sample. The chain recombines TRBV9 with TRBJ1-1, with D maybe TRBD1 (6 bases). V was shortened by 0 bases and J by 4 bases, with 10 bases between the two germline ends. The CDR3 runs to 14 residues. Germline CDR1 SGDLS, CDR2 YYNGEE. The CDR3 DNA reads as TGTGCCAGCAGCGTAGTAGGGGGAGGCACTGAAGCTTTCTTT. It codes for CASSVVGGGTEAFF.

The V gene is TRBV3-1 (or the pseudogene TRBV3-2), the J gene TRBJ2-1; 11 bases are shared with TRBD2. The V gene end was trimmed by 1 base and the J gene end by 5 bases; junction bases not matched to a gene: 7. The CDR3 is made up of 17 amino acids. CDR1 LGHDT and CDR2 YNNKEL come from the germline V gene (reference sequence). CDR3 DNA sequence: TGTGCCAGCAGCCAAGTGGCTAGCGGGGGGCCCCACAATGAGCAGTTCTTC. Translated, it gives CASSQVASGGPHNEQFF.

V is TRBV19 and J is TRBJ2-5; 10 bases fit TRBD1. V lost 5 bases, J lost 0 bases, and 6 bases stayed unmatched. This CDR3 spans 16 amino acids. Per germline, CDR1 LNHDA and CDR2 SQIVND (reference sequence). CDR3 nucleotides: TGTGCCAGTAGTGTTTGGACAGGGGGTAACCAAGAGACCCAGTACTTC. Translated: CASSVWTGGNQETQYF.

The V gene is TRBV24-1, the J gene TRBJ1-6; unclear D gene. Trimming removed 7 bases at V and 1 base at J, with 13 bases between. CDR1 is KGHDR and CDR2 is SFDVKD in the germline V gene. CDR3 length: 16 residues. CDR3 amino acids: CATRPVLLSYNSPLHF. In nucleotides, the CDR3 is TGTGCCACCAGGCCAGTCCTTTTATCCTATAATTCACCCCTCCACTTT.

The chain is built from TRBV7-8 and TRBJ2-2, with D possibly matching TRBD1 (5 bases). This CDR3 is 15 amino acids long. V was clipped by 2 bases and J by 5 bases, with 12 bases between them. CDR1 is SGHVS, CDR2 FQNEAQ, per germline. CDR3 nucleotides: TGTGCCAGCAGCTTACAGGGAATGATTACCGGGGAGCTGTTTTTT. Residues: CASSLQGMITGELFF.

This chain joins TRBV6-5 and TRBJ2-1; no firm D call. The CDR3 is made up of 11 amino acids. V gave up 5 bases and J gave up 8 bases, with 7 bases separating them. CDR1 is MNHEY, CDR2 SVGAGI, per germline. The CDR3 protein is CASSNEYEQFF. The DNA for the CDR3 is TGTGCCAGCAGTAATGAGTATGAGCAGTTCTTC.

The rearrangement uses TRBV5-1 and TRBJ2-7; no firm D call. This CDR3 region has 17 residues. The V end lost 2 bases, the J end lost 2 bases, and 20 bases lay between the germline ends. Germline V lookup: CDR1 SGHRS, CDR2 YFSETQ. CDR3 nucleotide sequence: TGCGCCAGCAGCTTCCCGAGGAACAACCAGGACCCCTACGAGCAGTACTTC. It codes for CASSFPRNNQDPYEQYF.

V is TRBV7-3 and J is TRBJ1-5; 8 positions agree with TRBD1. Germline V gene lookup returns CDR1 SGHTA and CDR2 FQGTGA. The CDR3 consists of 20 residues. Losses at the gene ends were 0 bases for V and 5 bases for J; bases not matched to a gene: 18. The CDR3 protein is CASSLTRDRPIMCPDQPQHF. The CDR3 region has the DNA TGTGCCAGCAGCTTAACGCGGGACAGGCCCATCATGTGCCCCGATCAGCCCCAGCATTTT. Complete variable domain (other parts from reference TRBV7-3 and TRBJ1-5): GAGVSQTPSNKVTEKGKYVELRCDPISGHTALYWYRQSLGQGPEFLIYFQGTGAADDSGLPNDRFFAVRPEGSVSTLKIQRTERGDSAVYLCASSLTRDRPIMCPDQPQHFGDGTRLSIL.